The T cell receptor (beta chain) described here comes from a study of T cell repertoires in cytomegalovirus infection. For the study at large: In public TCR beta signatures, there were indications of both CMV infection and matching HLA type.

A remark on this clonotype: What it recognizes is unknown.

Germline lookup yields CDR1 MNHEY and CDR2 SVGEGT. The CDR3 totals 15 residues. V was clipped by 0 bases and J by 1 base, with 9 bases between them. Study results and limitations: In two of eight donors, the top clonotype was HLA-C-restricted CMV-specific.

TCRdb fed the reads into MiXCR, producing one record per CDR3 protein. Among tens of thousands of distinct CDR3 sequences, 20% were seen once, and the ten largest hold over 60%. Sequences were derived from CD8+ T cells from cultured PBMCs, sampled from culture after CMV antigen stimulation. This chain links TRBV6-2 or TRBV6-3 with TRBJ1-1; D is unresolved. This sequence originates from a human donor in good health (CMV status not recorded). Some clones in this sample may be carry-over from other donors' samples. The CDR3 DNA is TGTGCCAGCAGTTACTCGATAGGGCGGAACACTGAAGCTTTCTTT. This translates into CASSYSIGRNTEAFF.